Presented here are 28 T cell receptor beta chains from one specimen sequenced in a study of identical twins. TCRdb reanalysed the 5' RACE reads using MiXCR and keeps one entry per CDR3 protein. The table lists fewer than 650,000 distinct CDR3 sequences, roughly 9.9% of them singletons. This same sample was also part of a study on yellow fever vaccine responses in identical twins.

Source material: PBMCs. The source of these receptors is a woman younger than 35 in good health.

At least ten counts were recorded for this clonotype. The chain is built from TRBV4-3 and TRBJ2-7; 9 nucleotides align to TRBD1. CDR3 length: 16 amino acids. V shed 1 base and J 5 bases; nucleotides not matched to a gene: 9. Germline CDR1 reads LGHNA; CDR2 reads YSLEER. The CDR3 region is CASSQGLGQGFDEQYF. CDR3 nucleotide sequence: TGCGCCAGCAGCCAAGGTTTGGGACAGGGTTTCGACGAGCAGTACTTC.

This clonotype was counted many times. The chain links TRBV5-1 to TRBJ1-6; 9 bases fit TRBD1. V was pared by 6 bases and J by 9 bases, with 13 bases of the junction left unmatched. Germline loops: CDR1 SGHRS, CDR2 YFSETQ. The CDR3 contains 16 residues. The CDR3 protein is CASNFLPGQGGSPLHF. The CDR3 DNA sequence: TGCGCCAGCAACTTTCTTCCGGGACAGGGAGGTTCACCCCTCCACTTT.

V usage is TRBV20-1 and J usage is TRBJ1-2; TRBD1 matches at 7 bases. Losses at the gene ends were 1 base for V and 7 bases for J; bases not matched to a gene: 9. The CDR3 totals 14 residues. Germline lookup yields CDR1 DFQATT and CDR2 SNEGSKA (reference sequence). The CDR3 here is CSARGTGVILGYTF. CDR3 DNA: TGCAGTGCTAGAGGGACAGGAGTAATTCTTGGCTACACCTTC.

This clonotype came up many times. The chain recombines TRBV15 with TRBJ1-2; 9 positions agree with TRBD1. V lost 3 bases, J lost 1 base, and 3 bases stayed unmatched. Germline V CDR1 and CDR2: LNHNV, YYDKDF (reference sequence). The length of the CDR3 is 15 residues. CDR3 sequence (DNA): TGTGCCACCAGCAGGGACAGGGGAAATAACTATGGCTACACCTTC. It translates to CATSRDRGNNYGYTF.

There are a few counts of this clonotype. V and J are TRBV20-1 and TRBJ2-7; TRBD2 aligns across 10 bases. Germline values: CDR1 DFQATT, CDR2 SNEGSKA (reference sequence). This CDR3 is built from 13 residues. Losses at the gene ends were 4 bases for V and 6 bases for J; bases not matched to a gene: 6. The chain's CDR3 is CSANGLAVPEQYF. CDR3 nucleotides: TGCAGTGCTAATGGACTAGCGGTTCCCGAGCAGTACTTC.

The chain links TRBV28 to TRBJ2-1, with TRBD2 matching over 11 bases. From germline, CDR1 is MDHEN and CDR2 SYDVKM. The CDR3 extends over 18 amino acids. J gave up 0 bases and V 3 bases, and 7 bases lay outside the gene matches. This chain's CDR3 is CASSFGSGGAPSYNEQFF. The CDR3 nucleotides read TGTGCCAGCAGTTTTGGTAGCGGGGGGGCCCCCTCCTACAATGAGCAGTTCTTC.

This clonotype came up a few times. This sequence joins TRBV9 and TRBJ1-1; 10 bases align to TRBD1. This CDR3 region has 14 residues. In germline, CDR1 is SGDLS, CDR2 YYNGEE. Trimming at V came to 4 bases and at J to 4 bases, leaving 4 bases not matched to a gene. The CDR3 here is CASSFRTGGTEAFF. CDR3 bases: TGTGCCAGCAGCTTTCGGACAGGGGGCACTGAAGCTTTCTTT.

This clonotype was seen more than once but under ten times. The chain is built from TRBV20-1 and TRBJ2-2; TRBD2 agrees at 8 bases. Germline CDR1 is DFQATT and CDR2 is SNEGSKA (reference sequence). CDR3 size: 14 residues. V shed 5 bases, J shed 3 bases, and the junction held 5 bases outside the gene matches. This CDR3 reads CSAVQREYTGELFF. CDR3 bases: TGCAGTGCTGTCCAGCGGGAGTACACCGGGGAGCTGTTTTTT.

Ten or more counts support this clonotype. J is TRBJ1-1 and V is TRBV12-3 or TRBV12-4; D is perhaps TRBD1 (6 bases). V was shortened by 0 bases and J by 4 bases, with 18 bases between the two germline ends. This CDR3 comprises 17 residues. Written as DNA, the CDR3 is TGTGCCAGCAGTTTAGCGAAAGGGGGACACCGGTCCACTGAAGCTTTCTTT. Protein: CASSLAKGGHRSTEAFF.

The chain couples TRBV27 to TRBJ2-7; 7 bases are shared with TRBD1. Germline lookup yields CDR1 MNHEY and CDR2 SMNVEV (reference sequence). The ends lost 8 bases at V and 1 base at J; junction bases unmatched: 2. This CDR3 comprises 12 residues. In DNA form, the CDR3 reads TGTGCCAGCCAGGGACAGTCCTACGAGCAGTACTTC. Encoded protein: CASQGQSYEQYF.

There are a few counts of this clonotype. This chain uses TRBV27 with TRBJ1-2, with D perhaps matching TRBD1 (5 bases). The CDR3 has 16 residues. The V end was cut by 6 bases, the J end by 4 bases, with 21 bases between. CDR1 and CDR2 (germline): MNHEY, SMNVEV (reference sequence). The CDR3 bases are TGTGCCAGCAGCCCCTCGGAAGGGGATAGGGGCTATGGCTACACCTTC. Protein product: CASSPSEGDRGYGYTF.

J is TRBJ2-7 and V is TRBV7-9; D is undetermined. Looked up from germline, CDR1 is SEHNR and CDR2 is FQNEAQ (reference sequence). The length of the CDR3 is 13 residues. Between the trimmed V and J ends, which lost 0 bases and 1 base, there was a span of 4 bases. CDR3 bases: TGTGCCAGCAGCTTAGCGTGGTCCTACGAGCAGTACTTC. Amino acid sequence: CASSLAWSYEQYF.

This clonotype appeared many times. V is TRBV7-2 and J is TRBJ1-5; 7 bases map to TRBD1. V trimming: 1 base; J trimming: 3 bases; junction bases outside the gene matches: 3. The CDR3 is 15 residues long. Per germline, CDR1 SGHTA and CDR2 FQGNSA. CDR3 coding DNA: TGTGCCAGCAGCTTAGGACAGGGAAACAATCAGCCCCAGCATTTT. It encodes CASSLGQGNNQPQHF.

In this sample, this clonotype turned up a few times. The rearrangement uses TRBV11-2 and TRBJ2-3; 7 nucleotides line up with TRBD1. CDR3 length equals 17 residues. Losses at the gene ends were 5 bases for V and 3 bases for J; bases not matched to a gene: 14. Per the germline V gene, CDR1 is SGHAT and CDR2 is FQNNGV. This CDR3 reads CASSLQGLGISTDTQYF. Here the CDR3 DNA reads TGTGCCAGCAGCCTACAGGGGCTAGGGATTTCGACAGATACGCAGTATTTT. The variable domain in full, with the rest retrieved from reference TRBV11-2 and TRBJ2-3, is EAGVAQSPRYKIIEKRQSVAFWCNPISGHATLYWYQQILGQGPKLLIQFQNNGVVDDSQLPKDRFSAERLKGVDSTLKIQPAKLEDSAVYLCASSLQGLGISTDTQYFGPGTRLTVL.

The table lists this clonotype with a few counts. The gene calls are TRBV6-5 and TRBJ2-7; D is undetermined. Trimming cost V 0 bases and J 0 bases, with 15 bases left between them. Germline V gene data show CDR1 as MNHEY and CDR2 as SVGAGI. This CDR3 comprises 17 residues. The CDR3 nucleotides are TGTGCCAGCAGTTACTCGGGGTACAGCGAAAACTCCTACGAGCAGTACTTC. This translates into CASSYSGYSENSYEQYF.

In its sample, this clonotype was seen a few times. CDR3 nucleotide sequence: TGTGCCACAAGAGAGGGGCGTAGTGTCCATGAGCAGTTCTTC. Translating it yields CATREGRSVHEQFF. The chain is built from TRBV15 and TRBJ2-1; D tentatively fits TRBD1 or TRBD2 (5 bases each). Per germline, CDR1 LNHNV and CDR2 YYDKDF (reference sequence). V was cut by 9 bases and J by 8 bases, with 20 bases left in between. The CDR3 length is 14 residues.

The J gene is TRBJ2-1, the V gene TRBV4-1; possibly TRBD2 for D (6 bases). CDR1 is MGHRA and CDR2 is YSYEKL in the germline V gene. V was cut by 1 base and J by 8 bases, with 15 bases left in between. There are 15 residues in the CDR3. The CDR3 bases are TGCGCCAGCAGCCAAGGTGGGAGGACTCAGGATGAGCAGTTCTTC. Translation: CASSQGGRTQDEQFF.

The chain has TRBV6-9 and TRBJ2-7; D uncertain. Trimming left V 6 bases short and J 6 bases short, with 21 bases between. This CDR3 comprises 15 residues. The germline gives CDR1 MNHGY, CDR2 SVAAGI. The CDR3 bases are TGTGCCAGCAGGGGAACTTTTCAAGGCACCCCCGAGCAGTACTTC. It codes for CASRGTFQGTPEQYF.

This clonotype was seen more than once but under ten times. The chain carries TRBV6-1 and TRBJ2-2, with TRBD2 identical over 10 bases. V gave up 6 bases and J gave up 5 bases; unmatched junction bases: 9. The CDR3 totals 16 residues. Germline values: CDR1 MNHNS, CDR2 SASEGT. The CDR3 is CASSRASGGGTGELFF. The CDR3 DNA reads TGTGCCAGCAGCCGCGCTAGCGGGGGAGGGACCGGGGAGCTGTTTTTT.

This rearrangement joins TRBV12-3 or TRBV12-4 to TRBJ2-3, with 14 bases aligning to TRBD2. This CDR3 is 14 amino acids long. J gave up 14 bases and V 6 bases, and 10 bases lay outside the gene matches. Here the CDR3 reads CASRLGTSGRGAYF. CDR3 coding DNA: TGTGCCAGCAGGCTCGGGACTAGCGGGAGAGGGGCGTATTTT.

The genes are TRBV30 and TRBJ2-2, with TRBD2 matching 7 bases. Trimming cost V 3 bases and J 5 bases; bases outside gene matches: 6. The CDR3 has 14 amino acids. CDR1 and CDR2 (germline): GTSNPN, SVGIG (reference sequence). The CDR3 reads CAWRYLAETGELFF. CDR3 bases: TGTGCCTGGAGGTATCTAGCGGAAACCGGGGAGCTGTTTTTT.

V usage is TRBV20-1 and J usage is TRBJ2-1, with 9 nucleotides matching TRBD2. Unmatched junction bases numbered 5, after V lost 5 bases and J lost 3 bases. The CDR3 contains 14 residues. Germline V gene data show CDR1 as DFQATT and CDR2 as SNEGSKA (reference sequence). Here the CDR3 reads CSAAGLASYNEQFF. CDR3 nucleotides: TGCAGTGCTGCAGGACTAGCGAGCTACAATGAGCAGTTCTTC.

This clonotype was found many times. The chain links TRBV12-3 or TRBV12-4 to TRBJ2-5; D is perhaps TRBD1 (6 bases). CDR3 size: 13 residues. With 6 bases removed from V and 2 bases from J, the gap between germline ends came to 10 bases. The CDR3 loop reads CASRGHPQETQYF. The CDR3 DNA follows: TGTGCCAGCAGGGGACACCCGCAAGAGACCCAGTACTTC.

This clonotype was picked up many times. The J gene is TRBJ2-2, the V gene TRBV29-1; the match to TRBD2 covers 12 bases. V lost 7 bases to trimming and J lost 0 bases; unmatched junction nucleotides: 6. This CDR3 contains 16 residues. Germline lookup yields CDR1 SQVTM and CDR2 ANQGSEA. The CDR3: CSAKRTSGANTGELFF. CDR3 coding DNA: TGCAGCGCCAAACGGACTAGCGGGGCGAACACCGGGGAGCTGTTTTTT.

The table lists this clonotype with many counts. The CDR3 DNA reads as TGCGCCAGCAGCCCACGACCGGACAGTGATCAGCCCCAGCATTTT. It specifies CASSPRPDSDQPQHF. The V gene is TRBV5-1, the J gene TRBJ1-5; possible D gene TRBD1, 6 bases. Germline V gene lookup returns CDR1 SGHRS and CDR2 YFSETQ. The CDR3 loop spans 15 amino acids. The ends were cut back, 4 bases at V and 5 bases at J, with 16 bases in the middle.

In its sample, this clonotype was seen many times. CDR3 residues: CASTGNEQFF. The CDR3 DNA follows: TGCGCCAGCACTGGCAATGAGCAGTTCTTC. The V gene is TRBV5-1, the J gene TRBJ2-1; D not resolved. The CDR3 contains 10 residues. The V end was cut by 6 bases, the J end by 6 bases, with 4 bases between. Germline CDR1 and CDR2: SGHRS and YFSETQ.

The chain links TRBV20-1 to TRBJ2-3, with D possibly TRBD1 on 5 matching bases. V lost 4 bases, J lost 2 bases, and 16 bases lay in between. The germline CDR1 and CDR2 sequences are DFQATT and SNEGSKA (reference sequence). This CDR3 is 15 amino acids long. The CDR3 protein is CSATSPDKSTDTQYF. CDR3 DNA sequence: TGCAGTGCTACCTCCCCGGACAAATCCACAGATACGCAGTATTTT.

The genes are TRBV12-3 or TRBV12-4 and TRBJ1-4; weak D call: TRBD1 (6 bases). V dropped 6 bases and J dropped 7 bases, with 18 bases sitting between them. The CDR3 length is 15 residues. CDR3 amino acids: CASRPDSSGSEKLFF. The CDR3 DNA reads TGTGCCAGCAGACCGGACAGTTCGGGGAGTGAAAAACTGTTTTTT.